This passage covers 28 T cell receptor beta chains from one sample sequenced in a study of CD8+ T cells in alopecia areata. Investigators isolated RNA and reverse transcribed it into cDNA to act as the sequencing template. The assay was immunoSEQ multiplex PCR, and TCRdb's table has in-frame clones only and misses some. The repertoire holds roughly 130,000 clones, with approximately 53% as singletons. Sequencing was performed on CD4+ T cells sorted from blood, taken at week 0. The receptors were sampled from a human donor with alopecia areata.

The J gene is TRBJ1-5, the V gene TRBV2, with D maybe TRBD1 (5 bases). The germline V and J ends were trimmed by 6 bases and 6 bases, with 15 bases remaining between them. This CDR3 is 14 amino acids long. CDR1 and CDR2 (germline): SNHLY, FYNNEI. CDR3 region: CASSSGGYGQPQHF. In DNA form, the CDR3 reads TGTGCCAGCAGCTCTGGGGGGTATGGTCAGCCCCAGCATTTT.

The chain links TRBV28 to TRBJ1-4, with 8 bases fitting TRBD1. The CDR3 totals 16 residues. Per the germline V gene, CDR1 is MDHEN and CDR2 is SYDVKM. With 5 bases clipped from V and 1 base from J, the junction kept 6 bases outside the gene matches. In nucleotides, the CDR3 is TGTGCCAGCAGTGGAGACAGGGGAAAAACTAATGAAAAACTGTTTTTT. Its translation is CASSGDRGKTNEKLFF.

A word on this clone: Mismatch with germline at one junction end may stem from a read error. The chain recombines TRBV11-2 with TRBJ2-5; no reliable D call. The CDR3 extends over 11 amino acids. Germline CDR1 reads SGHAT; CDR2 reads FQNNGV. This CDR3 reads CASSLRLLNDF. The CDR3 nucleotides are TGTGCCAGCAGCTTGCGTCTGCTCAATGACTTC. Based on the CDR3 plus reference TRBV11-2 and TRBJ2-5, the full variable domain is EAGVAQSPRYKIIEKRQSVAFWCNPISGHATLYWYQQILGQGPKLLIQFQNNGVVDDSQLPKDRFSAERLKGVDSTLKIQPAKLEDSAVYLCASSLRLLNDFGPGTRLLVL.

This clone is a singleton in its sample. The chain is built from TRBV5-1 and TRBJ1-2, with 8 bases matching TRBD1. V shed 3 bases, J shed 4 bases, and the junction held 5 bases outside the gene matches. The CDR3 spans 14 residues. The germline gives CDR1 SGHRS, CDR2 YFSETQ. The CDR3 bases are TGCGCCAGCAGCTCGACAGGGGTATCCTATGGCTACACCTTC. Protein product: CASSSTGVSYGYTF.

This clone was counted between two and nine times. The V call is TRBV6-5, the J call TRBJ1-2; tentatively, D is TRBD1 (6 bases). Germline-derived CDR1 and CDR2 are MNHEY and SVGAGI. Trimming cost V 5 bases and J 9 bases, with 13 bases left between them. The CDR3 is 12 residues long. The CDR3 reads CASSQLRGSYTF. CDR3 DNA sequence: TGTGCCAGCAGTCAACTCAGGGGTAGCTACACCTTC.

This clone was seen once. The chain's CDR3 is CASSGNSYEQYF. CDR3 DNA sequence: TGTGCCAGCAGCGGGAACTCCTACGAGCAGTACTTC. The chain uses TRBV11-2 and TRBJ2-7; unclear D gene. Looked up from germline, CDR1 is SGHAT and CDR2 is FQNNGV. The CDR3 length is 12 residues. The germline V and J ends were trimmed by 5 bases and 0 bases, with 5 bases remaining between them.

J is TRBJ2-2 and V is TRBV7-3; possibly TRBD1 or TRBD2 for D (6 bases each). This CDR3 has 16 amino acids. Trimming shortened V by 4 bases and J by 1 base, and 13 bases separated the two germline ends. The germline V gene has CDR1 SGHTA and CDR2 FQGTGA. Written as DNA, the CDR3 is TGTGCCAGCAGCTCCCAAGGGGGGAGGAACACCGGGGAGCTGTTTTTT. The encoded protein is CASSSQGGRNTGELFF.

The chain joins TRBV2 to TRBJ2-6; D is ambiguous. The V end lost 4 bases, the J end lost 0 bases, and 7 bases lay between the germline ends. The germline CDR1 and CDR2 sequences are SNHLY and FYNNEI. The CDR3 length is 15 residues. The DNA of the CDR3 is TGTGCCAGCAGTGCCCAGATCTCTGGGGCCAACGTCCTGACTTTC. Encoded protein: CASSAQISGANVLTF.

The J gene is TRBJ2-5, the V gene TRBV6-1; 7 positions agree with TRBD1. Germline CDR1 reads MNHNS; CDR2 reads SASEGT. This CDR3 region has 14 residues. Trimming cost V 8 bases and J 5 bases; bases outside gene matches: 11. The CDR3 spells CASGTGDVAETQYF. The CDR3 DNA is TGTGCCAGCGGTACAGGGGATGTAGCGGAGACCCAGTACTTC.

In this sample, this clone turned up a few times. In DNA form, the CDR3 reads TGCGCCAGCAGCTCGTATAGCGGGATGAAGACCCAGTACTTC. Its translation is CASSSYSGMKTQYF. This chain joins TRBV5-1 and TRBJ2-5, with 8 positions matching TRBD2. The CDR3 totals 14 residues. V lost 3 bases to trimming and J lost 6 bases; unmatched junction nucleotides: 7. Germline V gene data show CDR1 as SGHRS and CDR2 as YFSETQ.

This clone has just a few counts. The J gene is TRBJ2-7, the V gene TRBV29-1; a weak D match, TRBD1 (6 bases). CDR1 SQVTM and CDR2 ANQGSEA come from the germline V gene. This CDR3 is 15 amino acids long. V was pared by 6 bases and J by 2 bases, with 20 bases between. The CDR3 protein is CSVAGAGLGAYEQYF. The CDR3 DNA reads as TGCAGCGTAGCAGGGGCGGGCTTGGGCGCCTACGAGCAGTACTTC.

This chain uses TRBV11-2 with TRBJ2-5; 8 bases line up with TRBD2. V shed 2 bases, J shed 3 bases, and the junction held 5 bases outside the gene matches. The CDR3 runs 15 residues. Germline values: CDR1 SGHAT, CDR2 FQNNGV. The CDR3: CASSLNSGSEETQYF. CDR3 nucleotides: TGTGCCAGCAGCTTAAACAGCGGGAGCGAAGAGACCCAGTACTTC.

This clone came up a few times. This chain uses TRBV4-3 with TRBJ2-3, with D perhaps matching TRBD1 (6 bases). V was clipped by 3 bases and J by 2 bases, with 18 bases between them. Per the germline V gene, CDR1 is LGHNA and CDR2 is YSLEER. The CDR3 sequence is 17 residues long. The CDR3 DNA follows: TGCGCCAGCAGCCAGGGGGCACAACTCCCCATCACAGATACGCAGTATTTT. Protein product: CASSQGAQLPITDTQYF.

The chain couples TRBV9 to TRBJ1-5; maybe TRBD1 (5 bases). From germline, CDR1 is SGDLS and CDR2 YYNGEE. The CDR3 is made up of 15 amino acids. The V end lost 5 bases, the J end lost 1 base, and 13 bases lay between the germline ends. The CDR3 protein is CASSPQGKSNQPQHF. The DNA for the CDR3 is TGTGCCAGCAGTCCTCAGGGTAAGAGCAATCAGCCCCAGCATTTT.

V and J are TRBV7-2 and TRBJ1-2; D is unclear. The V gene lost 3 bases and the J gene lost 4 bases, with 15 bases spanning the gap. The CDR3 extends over 15 amino acids. From germline, CDR1 is SGHTA and CDR2 FQGNSA. The CDR3 reads CASSFQTGQRYGYTF. As DNA, the CDR3 is TGTGCCAGCAGCTTTCAGACCGGGCAACGCTATGGCTACACCTTC. The full variable domain, in which reference TRBV7-2 and TRBJ1-2 provide the parts outside the CDR3, is GAGVSQSPSNKVTEKGKDVELRCDPISGHTALYWYRQSLGQGLEFLIYFQGNSAPDKSGLPSDRFSAERTGGSVSTLTIQRTQQEDSAVYLCASSFQTGQRYGYTFGSGTRLTVV.

This rearrangement joins TRBV5-1 to TRBJ1-5; 8 bases line up with TRBD1. Germline trimming cut 4 bases from V and 3 bases from J; bases unmatched to any gene: 3. CDR3 length: 14 amino acids. CDR1 and CDR2 from the germline V gene are SGHRS and YFSETQ. This CDR3 reads CASSPGQANQPQHF. The CDR3 DNA reads as TGCGCCAGCAGCCCGGGACAGGCCAATCAGCCCCAGCATTTT.

The V gene is TRBV30, the J gene TRBJ2-1, with 11 positions matching TRBD2. Trimming at V came to 8 bases and at J to 9 bases, leaving 12 bases not matched to a gene. The CDR3 sequence is 14 residues long. In germline, CDR1 is GTSNPN, CDR2 SVGIG (reference sequence). This CDR3 reads CAQGTLAGGSEQFF. As DNA, the CDR3 is TGTGCCCAAGGAACCCTAGCGGGAGGTTCTGAGCAGTTCTTC.

The chain has TRBV28 and TRBJ2-7; 10 bases align to TRBD1. In germline, CDR1 is MDHEN, CDR2 SYDVKM. This CDR3 comprises 15 residues. V was pared by 6 bases and J by 6 bases, with 11 bases of the junction left unmatched. This CDR3 is CASRSSSGQGSEQYF. Written as DNA, the CDR3 is TGTGCCAGCAGGTCTTCCTCGGGACAGGGGTCCGAGCAGTACTTC.

There are a few counts of this clone. The rearrangement links TRBV29-1 to TRBJ1-3, with a tentative D call TRBD1 (6 bases). The CDR3 spans 13 residues. Germline CDR1 reads SQVTM; CDR2 reads ANQGSEA. With 3 bases removed from V and 2 bases from J, the gap between germline ends came to 8 bases. CDR3 DNA: TGCAGCGTTGAGAGGGGGACTGGAAACACCATATATTTT. It is translated as CSVERGTGNTIYF.

V and J are TRBV6-5 and TRBJ1-5; D is unclear. V was cut by 0 bases and J by 5 bases, with 11 bases left in between. CDR1 and CDR2 (germline): MNHEY, SVGAGI. This CDR3 spans 15 amino acids. The CDR3 region has the DNA TGTGCCAGCAGTTACTCGGGGAGGATCGATCAGCCCCAGCATTTT. Its translation: CASSYSGRIDQPQHF.

This clone has only one observation. The rearrangement uses TRBV11-2 and TRBJ1-3, with 8 bases lining up with TRBD1. The germline CDR1 and CDR2 sequences are SGHAT and FQNNGV. V gave up 5 bases and J gave up 3 bases; unmatched junction bases: 9. The CDR3 loop spans 16 amino acids. The CDR3 sequence: CASSPRTGLYGNTIYF. CDR3 nucleotides: TGTGCCAGCAGCCCTAGGACAGGGCTTTATGGAAACACCATATATTTT.

The chain employs TRBV5-1 and TRBJ1-1; D uncertain. The CDR3 spans 13 residues. Per germline, CDR1 SGHRS and CDR2 YFSETQ. The V and J ends lost 2 bases and 1 base respectively, with 6 bases between them. Here the CDR3 DNA reads TGCGCCAGCAGCTTACCAGGGAACACTGAAGCTTTCTTT. Encoded protein: CASSLPGNTEAFF. Full variable domain (rest looked up from reference TRBV5-1 and TRBJ1-1): KAGVTQTPRYLIKTRGQQVTLSCSPISGHRSVSWYQQTPGQGLQFLFEYFSETQRNKGNFPGRFSGRQFSNSRSEMNVSTLELGDSALYLCASSLPGNTEAFFGQGTRLTVV.

V and J are TRBV5-4 and TRBJ2-3, with TRBD2 matching over 11 bases. CDR3 length equals 16 residues. The ends lost 0 bases at V and 6 bases at J; junction bases unmatched: 6. The germline gives CDR1 SGHNT, CDR2 YYREEE (reference sequence). DNA of the CDR3: TGTGCCAGCAGCTTGGGGAATAGCGGGGGGGCGGATACGCAGTATTTT. Encoded protein: CASSLGNSGGADTQYF.

This clone came up a few times. The genes are TRBV9 and TRBJ2-7; 8 bases fit TRBD2. This CDR3 has 14 residues. Germline V gene data show CDR1 as SGDLS and CDR2 as YYNGEE. Losses at the gene ends were 0 bases for V and 5 bases for J; bases not matched to a gene: 4. The CDR3 nucleotides are TGTGCCAGCAGCGTAGCGACTAGCGCCCACGAGCAGTACTTC. As protein: CASSVATSAHEQYF.

This clone has just a few counts. The chain is built from TRBV9 and TRBJ2-7, with D perhaps given as TRBD1 or TRBD2 (6 bases each). The CDR3 runs 15 residues. Germline lookup yields CDR1 SGDLS and CDR2 YYNGEE. Trimming shortened V by 4 bases and J by 1 base, and 15 bases separated the two germline ends. In nucleotides, the CDR3 is TGTGCCAGCAGCTCATCGGCGGGACATTCCTACGAGCAGTACTTC. As protein: CASSSSAGHSYEQYF.

This clone appeared a few times. The chain carries TRBV7-2 and TRBJ2-7; D is unresolved. V was clipped by 4 bases and J by 1 base, with 11 bases between them. The CDR3 extends over 14 amino acids. Germline CDR1 and CDR2: SGHTA and FQGNSA. The CDR3 loop reads CASSSRPSSYEQYF. For the CDR3, the DNA is TGTGCCAGCAGCTCCCGACCGAGTTCCTACGAGCAGTACTTC.

The chain has TRBV18 and TRBJ2-5, with D unresolved. V lost 5 bases and J 2 bases, leaving 12 bases between the germline ends. The CDR3 totals 14 residues. Germline V gene data show CDR1 as KGHSH and CDR2 as LQKENI. The CDR3 nucleotides read TGTGCCAGCTCAGCTCCGGGCCCGCAAGAGACCCAGTACTTC. Translation: CASSAPGPQETQYF.

The chain has TRBV6-5 and TRBJ2-5; TRBD2 aligns across 10 bases. CDR1 and CDR2 from the germline V gene are MNHEY and SVGAGI. V lost 0 bases to trimming and J lost 9 bases; unmatched junction nucleotides: 7. The CDR3 has 15 residues. CDR3 loop: CASSYSWLAGEAQYF. DNA of the CDR3: TGTGCCAGCAGTTACTCGTGGCTAGCGGGAGAAGCCCAGTACTTC.